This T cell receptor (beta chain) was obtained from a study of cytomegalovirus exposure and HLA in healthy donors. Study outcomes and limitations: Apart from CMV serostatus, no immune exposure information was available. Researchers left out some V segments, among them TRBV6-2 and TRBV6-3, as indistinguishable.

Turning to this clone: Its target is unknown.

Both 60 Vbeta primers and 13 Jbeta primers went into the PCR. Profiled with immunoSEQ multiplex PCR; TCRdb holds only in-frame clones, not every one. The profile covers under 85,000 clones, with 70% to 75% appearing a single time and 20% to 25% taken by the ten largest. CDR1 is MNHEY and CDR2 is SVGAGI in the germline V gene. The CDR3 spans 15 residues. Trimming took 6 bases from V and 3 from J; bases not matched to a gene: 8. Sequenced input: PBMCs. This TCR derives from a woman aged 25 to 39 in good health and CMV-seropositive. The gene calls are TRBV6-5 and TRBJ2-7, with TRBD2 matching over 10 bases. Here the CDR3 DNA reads TGTGCCAGCAGCTCCCGAGCGGGAGGGTACTACGAGCAGTACTTC. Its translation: CASSSRAGGYYEQYF.